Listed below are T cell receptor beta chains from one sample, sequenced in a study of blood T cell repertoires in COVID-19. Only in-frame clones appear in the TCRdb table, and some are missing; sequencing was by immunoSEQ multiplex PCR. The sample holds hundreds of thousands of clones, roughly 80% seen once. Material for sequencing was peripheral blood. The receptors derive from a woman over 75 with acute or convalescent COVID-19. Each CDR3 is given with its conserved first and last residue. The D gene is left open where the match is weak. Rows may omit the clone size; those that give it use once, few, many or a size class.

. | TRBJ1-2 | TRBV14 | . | CASSQQGGYGYTF | TGTGCCAGCAGCCAACAGGGAGGCTATGGCTACACCTTC
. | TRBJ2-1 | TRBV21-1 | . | CASSNVIRDRRDEQFF | TGTGCCAGCAGCAACGTAATCCGGGACAGACGGGATGAGCAGTTCTTC
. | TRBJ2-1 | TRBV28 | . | CASSLRGGMSSYNEQFF | TGTGCCAGCAGTCTACGAGGCGGCATGAGCTCCTACAATGAGCAGTTCTTC
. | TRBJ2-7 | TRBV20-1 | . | CSASRSTSYEQYF | TGCAGTGCTAGTCGGAGTACCTCCTACGAGCAGTACTTC
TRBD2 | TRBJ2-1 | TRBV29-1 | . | CSVNRREGSGLFNEQFF | TGCAGCGTTAATCGGCGGGAGGGTAGCGGGTTATTCAATGAGCAGTTCTTC
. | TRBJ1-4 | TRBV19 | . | CASSIGPNNEKLFF | TGTGCCAGTAGTATTGGGCCGAATAATGAAAAACTGTTTTTT
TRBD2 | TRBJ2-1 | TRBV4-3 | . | CASSRTGTSAYNEQFF | TGCGCCAGCAGCCGGACCGGGACTAGCGCCTACAATGAGCAGTTCTTC
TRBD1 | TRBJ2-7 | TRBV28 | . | CASSFLSRGQGANEQYF | TGTGCCAGCAGTTTCCTGAGCAGAGGACAGGGGGCCAACGAGCAGTACTTC
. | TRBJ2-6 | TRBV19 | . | CASMTSSGANVLTF | TGTGCCAGCATGACTAGCTCTGGGGCCAACGTCCTGACTTTC
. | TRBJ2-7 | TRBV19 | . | CASSRGSSYEQYF | TGTGCCAGTAGTAGGGGCAGCTCCTACGAGCAGTACTTC
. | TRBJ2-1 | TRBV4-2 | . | CASRGSGEYNEQFF | TGTGCCAGCAGGGGGAGTGGGGAATACAATGAGCAGTTCTTC
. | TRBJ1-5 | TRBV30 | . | CAWSALPRQPQHF | TGTGCCTGGAGTGCCCTCCCCCGTCAGCCCCAGCATTTT
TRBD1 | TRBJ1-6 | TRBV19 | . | CASSISGGPPLHF | TGTGCCAGTAGTATTTCAGGGGGCCCACCCCTCCACTTT
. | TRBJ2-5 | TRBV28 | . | CASQTGGGETQYF | TGTGCCAGCCAGACGGGGGGCGGGGAGACCCAGTACTTC
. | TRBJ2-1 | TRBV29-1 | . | CSDSLAGGWNEQFF | TGCAGCGATAGCCTAGCTGGAGGGTGGAATGAGCAGTTCTTC
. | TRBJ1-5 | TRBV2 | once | CASSQGLDQPQHF | TGTGCCAGCAGCCAGGGGCTGGATCAGCCCCAGCATTTT
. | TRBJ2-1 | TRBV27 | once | CASSVRTNYYNEQFF | TGTGCCAGCAGTGTACGGACAAATTACTACAATGAGCAGTTCTTC
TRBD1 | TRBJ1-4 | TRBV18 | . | CASSPMDRGNEKLFF | TGTGCCAGCTCACCAATGGACAGGGGCAATGAAAAACTGTTTTTT
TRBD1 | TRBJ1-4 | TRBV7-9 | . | CASSLATGNEKLFF | TGTGCCAGCAGCTTAGCGACAGGGAATGAAAAACTGTTTTTT
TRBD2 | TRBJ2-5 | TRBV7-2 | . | CASSAGTSGGAGETQYF | TGTGCCAGCAGCGCCGGGACTAGCGGGGGGGCCGGAGAGACCCAGTACTTC
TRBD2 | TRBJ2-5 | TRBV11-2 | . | CASSLDLVAGGPETQYF | TGTGCCAGCAGCTTAGATCTGGTAGCGGGGGGGCCAGAGACCCAGTACTTC
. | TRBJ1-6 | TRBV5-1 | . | CASSLAGGSYNSPLHF | TGCGCCAGCAGCTTGGCCGGGGGCTCCTATAATTCACCCCTCCACTTT
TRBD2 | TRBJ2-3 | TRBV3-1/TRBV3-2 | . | CASSQASGSSTDTQYF | TGTGCCAGCAGCCAAGCGAGCGGGAGCAGCACAGATACGCAGTATTTT
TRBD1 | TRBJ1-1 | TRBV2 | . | CASRETGVNTEAFF | TGTGCCAGCAGGGAGACAGGGGTGAACACTGAAGCTTTCTTT
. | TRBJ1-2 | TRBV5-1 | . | CASAEGQGYGYTF | TGCGCCAGCGCCGAAGGGCAGGGATATGGCTACACCTTC
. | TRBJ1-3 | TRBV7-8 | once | CASSPGTHSGNTIYF | TGTGCCAGCAGCCCCGGGACACACTCTGGAAACACCATATATTTT
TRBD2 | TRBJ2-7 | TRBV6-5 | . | CASTKTSGNYEQYF | TGTGCCAGCACCAAGACTAGCGGTAACTACGAGCAGTACTTC
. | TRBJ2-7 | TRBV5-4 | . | CASTSTRSYEQYF | TGTGCCAGCACCTCGACTCGCTCCTACGAGCAGTACTTC
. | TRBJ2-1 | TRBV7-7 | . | CASSPQQGRYEQFF | TGTGCTAGCAGCCCTCAACAGGGGAGGTATGAGCAGTTCTTC
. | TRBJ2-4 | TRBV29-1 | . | CSVVQGIQYF | TGCAGCGTTGTACAGGGTATTCAGTACTTC
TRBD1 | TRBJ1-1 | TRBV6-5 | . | CASATGALNTEAFF | TGTGCCAGCGCGACAGGGGCCCTGAACACTGAAGCTTTCTTT
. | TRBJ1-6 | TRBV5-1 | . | CASRATDSSYNSPLHF | TGCGCCAGCAGAGCGACGGATAGCTCCTATAATTCACCCCTCCACTTT
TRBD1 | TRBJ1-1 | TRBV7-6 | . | CASSGGTGRNTEAFF | TGTGCCAGCAGCGGTGGGACAGGGAGGAACACTGAAGCTTTCTTT
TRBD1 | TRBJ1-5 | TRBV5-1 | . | CASSLEAGGNQPQHF | TGCGCCAGCAGCTTGGAGGCAGGGGGAAATCAGCCCCAGCATTTT
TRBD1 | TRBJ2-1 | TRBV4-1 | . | CASSPRTGWSSYNEQFF | TGCGCCAGCAGCCCCCGGACAGGGTGGAGCTCCTACAATGAGCAGTTCTTC
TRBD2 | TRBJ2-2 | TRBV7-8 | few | CASSPNSGRNTGELFF | TGTGCCAGCAGCCCCAATAGCGGGAGAAACACCGGGGAGCTGTTTTTT
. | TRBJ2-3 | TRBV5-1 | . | CASSSTGSDTQYF | TGCGCCAGCAGCTCCACAGGGTCAGATACGCAGTATTTT
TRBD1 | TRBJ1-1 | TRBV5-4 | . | CASASDRGDTEAFF | TGTGCCAGCGCGTCGGACAGGGGCGACACTGAAGCTTTCTTT
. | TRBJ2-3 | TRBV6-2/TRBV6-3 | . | CASSYGTDGDTQYF | TGTGCCAGCAGTTACGGTACAGATGGAGATACGCAGTATTTT
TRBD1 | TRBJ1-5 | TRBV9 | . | CASSPAPGTGDQPQHF | TGTGCCAGCAGCCCAGCACCTGGGACAGGGGATCAGCCCCAGCATTTT
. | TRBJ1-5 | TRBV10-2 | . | CASTPDRYNQPQHF | TGCGCCAGCACGCCCGACAGGTACAATCAGCCCCAGCATTTT
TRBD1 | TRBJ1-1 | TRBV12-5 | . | CASGLVVAAGGNTEAFF | TGTGCTAGTGGTTTGGTAGTCGCGGCAGGGGGGAACACTGAAGCTTTCTTT
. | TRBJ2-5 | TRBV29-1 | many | CSVAEETQYF | TGCAGCGTTGCGGAAGAGACCCAGTACTTC
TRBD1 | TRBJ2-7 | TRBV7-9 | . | CASSLTGGKYEQYF | TGTGCCAGCAGCTTAACAGGGGGCAAGTACGAGCAGTACTTC
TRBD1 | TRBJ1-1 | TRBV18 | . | CASSPGTGVEAFF | TGTGCCAGCTCACCGGGGACAGGGGTTGAAGCTTTCTTT
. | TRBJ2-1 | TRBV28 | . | CASSLSGGEQFF | TGTGCCAGCAGTTTATCGGGGGGCGAGCAGTTCTTC
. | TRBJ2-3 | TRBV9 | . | CASSPQQSTDTQYF | TGTGCCAGCAGCCCTCAACAGAGCACAGATACGCAGTATTTT
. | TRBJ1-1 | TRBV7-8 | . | CASSLESYGGTEAFF | TGTGCCAGCAGCTTAGAAAGCTACGGGGGGACTGAAGCTTTCTTT
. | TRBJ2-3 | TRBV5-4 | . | CASSPQTPDTQYF | TGTGCCAGCAGCCCCCAGACTCCAGATACGCAGTATTTT
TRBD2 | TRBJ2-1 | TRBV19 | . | CASSIAETSREQFF | TGTGCCAGTAGTATAGCTGAGACTAGCAGGGAGCAGTTCTTC
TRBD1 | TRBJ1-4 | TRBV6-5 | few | CAVRTGLNEKLFF | TGTGCCGTTAGGACAGGGCTTAATGAAAAACTGTTTTTT
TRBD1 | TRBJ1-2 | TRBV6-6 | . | CASRTGAPDYGYTF | TGTGCCAGCAGGACAGGGGCGCCGGACTATGGCTACACCTTC
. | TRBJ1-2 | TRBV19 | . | CASGATDYGYTF | TGTGCCAGTGGAGCGACAGACTATGGCTACACCTTC